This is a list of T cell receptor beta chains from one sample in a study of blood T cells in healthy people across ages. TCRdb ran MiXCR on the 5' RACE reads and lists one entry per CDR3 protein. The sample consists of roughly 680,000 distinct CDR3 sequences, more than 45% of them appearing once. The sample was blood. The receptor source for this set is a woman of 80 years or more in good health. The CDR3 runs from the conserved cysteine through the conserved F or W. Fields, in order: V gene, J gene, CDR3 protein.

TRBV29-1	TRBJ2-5	CSVDQRAMETQYF
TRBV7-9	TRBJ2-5	CALKEGGNEQYF
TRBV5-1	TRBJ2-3	CASRGAPSTDTQYF
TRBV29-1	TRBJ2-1	CSVVLLAGTYNEQFF
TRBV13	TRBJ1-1	CVSSLTAGRTEAFF
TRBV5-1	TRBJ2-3	CASRRAERTDTQYF
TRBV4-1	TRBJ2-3	CASSPPQKGTQYF
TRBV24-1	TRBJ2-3	CATSPGAPAYTQYF
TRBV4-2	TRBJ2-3	CASRATGLDTQYF
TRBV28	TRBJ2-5	CASSLWTGSQETQYF
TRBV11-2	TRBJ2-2	CASSLRIFGELFF
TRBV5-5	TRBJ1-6	CASSLPQGTYSRRSPLHF
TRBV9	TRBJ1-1	CASSVGWYTEAFF
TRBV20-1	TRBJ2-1	CSARGAGPLTFF
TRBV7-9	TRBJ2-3	CASTGTSGSSTDTRYF
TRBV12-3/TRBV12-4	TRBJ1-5	CASVRGSNQPQHF
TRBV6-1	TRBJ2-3	CATRQGFGTDTQYF
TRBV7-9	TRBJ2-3	CTSSPTGYTDTQYF
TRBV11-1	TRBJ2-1	CASSPRVSGGGNNEQFF
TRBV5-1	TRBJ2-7	CASSPGLAYDEQYF
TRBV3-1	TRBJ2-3	CASSRGDGSSTDTQYF
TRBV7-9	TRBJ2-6	CASSLASGGVSGANVLTF
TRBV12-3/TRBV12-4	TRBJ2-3	CASSHRAGSSTDTQYF